This TCR beta chain appears in the sequencing data of a study of blood T cell repertoires in COVID-19 (dated by TCRdb to 2019 to 2021). Turning to the overall study: Collaborator samples came from the United States, Italy and Spain and covered acute and convalescent phases of COVID-19. The repertoires were made available in a free public database intended to serve as a resource for research on the immune response to SARS-CoV-2. Samples were obtained from the ongoing ImmuneRACE study (first 160 participants) and from 1,200 or so subjects provided by 6 global collaborators. Where available, HLA class I and class II types were taken from metadata supplied by the sample provider and were not determined by assay-based typing. The dataset comprised deeply sampled blood TCRbeta repertoires from subjects exposed to, actively infected with, or recovered from COVID-19. A de-identified subject ID, COVID-19 status, age in years and sex were almost always included in the sample metadata. The prospective study material was composed of cDNA or gDNA derived from T cells, B-cell-depleted T cells, or PBMCs. Beyond this particular receptor, the publication reports: The quantity of clinical and demographic metadata differed by source and by participant and was supplied without curation.

TCRbeta CDR3 regions were amplified from genomic DNA using the immunoSEQ Assay, a bias-controlled multiplex PCR. On the authors' methods: The number of nucleated cells in each sample was estimated from the amplification of reference gene primers within the assay. To quantify the absolute abundance of each unique TCRbeta CDR3 rearrangement, sequence reads were collapsed and filtered. Productive Simpson clonality was computed per sample as the square root of Simpson's diversity index over productive rearrangements. TCRdb holds this immuneACCESS table with in-frame rearrangements only. Some clones are missing; in checked studies, unresolved V genes explain under half, and the rest has no known cause. The DNA gave D and trimming, while V, J and clone size come from that table. The table for this sample lists a few hundred thousand clones; 89% of them were counted only once. The top ten hold around 1.3% of the sample.

Each collaborating institution followed its own protocols to collect whole blood in K2EDTA tubes. For TCRbeta analysis, collaborators shipped samples in one of three forms: frozen whole blood, isolated PBMCs, or DNA extracted from either of those sample types. This clone was observed a handful of times. Its antigen is still unknown. No much larger clone exists at a distance of one base, and base qualities are not known. Deletion took 3 bases off V and 9 bases off J, with a span of 20 bases between the germline ends. Including the terminal cysteine and phenylalanine, the CDR3 comprises 16 residues. Just CDR3 DNA is preserved here, 48 bases in frame from base 1. CDR1 and CDR2 are read off the germline V gene as SGHNT and YENEEA.

The chain links TRBV11-3 with TRBJ2-2; the D segment could be TRBD2, given 6 matching bases. The sequencing sample was made of peripheral blood. The sequence came from a man aged 35-49 years with acute or convalescent COVID-19. In nucleotide form, the sequence is TGTGCCAGCAGCTTGGGCGGCGGGGAGCCTTTTAGGGAGCTGTTTTTT. Translated, this gives CASSLGGGEPFRELFF.